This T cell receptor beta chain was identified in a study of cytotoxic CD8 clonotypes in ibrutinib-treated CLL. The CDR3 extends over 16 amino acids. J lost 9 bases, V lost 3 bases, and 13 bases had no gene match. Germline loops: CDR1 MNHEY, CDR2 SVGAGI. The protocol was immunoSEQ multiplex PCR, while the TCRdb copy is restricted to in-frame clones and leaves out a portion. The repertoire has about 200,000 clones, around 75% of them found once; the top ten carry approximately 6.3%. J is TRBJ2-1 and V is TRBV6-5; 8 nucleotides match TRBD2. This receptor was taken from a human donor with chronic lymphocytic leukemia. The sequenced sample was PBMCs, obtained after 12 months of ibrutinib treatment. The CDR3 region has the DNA TGTGCCAGCAGTTATAGCGGCACAGCGGGAGCAAGTGAGCAGTTCTTC. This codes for CASSYSGTAGASEQFF.